These T cell receptor beta chains were read from a single sample in a study of T cells in Graves' hyperthyroidism and ophthalmopathy. TCRdb processed the multiplex PCR reads anew with MiXCR; each CDR3 protein has one entry. The sample comprises some 700,000 distinct CDR3 sequences, 17% of which are singletons, and around 15% rests with the top ten. The sequenced sample consisted of blood. The receptors originated from a man aged 45-65 years with Graves' hyperthyroidism. The CDR3 runs from the conserved cysteine through the conserved F or W. Fields, in order: clone size, D gene, V gene, J gene, CDR3 length, CDR3 protein, CDR3 DNA. A D gene is named only where the DNA matches it firmly. Clone size is stated in some rows and not others, as once, few, many or a class when expanded.

many	TRBD2	TRBV7-2	TRBJ2-5	15	CASSRTSGSGETQYF	TGTGCCAGCAGCCGGACTAGCGGGAGTGGCGAGACCCAGTACTTC
medium-sized	NA	TRBV11-2	TRBJ2-1	13	CASSLDQYNEQFF	TGTGCCAGCAGCTTAGACCAGTACAATGAGCAGTTCTTC
NA	NA	TRBV30	TRBJ2-7	12	CAWIQNPYEQYF	TGTGCCTGGATACAGAACCCCTACGAGCAGTACTTC
many	NA	TRBV7-2	TRBJ2-3	11	CASSRGKAQYF	TGTGCCAGCAGCCGCGGGAAGGCGCAGTATTTT
many	TRBD1	TRBV2	TRBJ1-1	14	CASAAGGGSTEAFF	TGTGCCAGCGCGGCAGGGGGAGGGAGCACTGAAGCTTTCTTT
many	TRBD2	TRBV11-2	TRBJ2-1	15	CASRPLAESYNEQFF	TGTGCCAGCAGACCACTAGCGGAAAGCTACAATGAGCAGTTCTTC
NA	NA	TRBV20-1	TRBJ2-7	13	CSADDYPNYEQYF	TGCAGTGCCGATGACTACCCCAACTACGAGCAGTACTTC
NA	NA	TRBV7-9	TRBJ1-2	13	CASSSAGNHGYTF	TGTGCCAGCAGCTCCGCGGGGAATCATGGCTACACCTTC
many	TRBD1	TRBV28	TRBJ1-5	15	CASSDRDRGDQPQHF	TGTGCCAGCAGTGACCGGGACAGAGGCGACCAGCCCCAGCATTTT
many	NA	TRBV5-1	TRBJ1-1	14	CASSPDRRNTEAFF	TGCGCCAGCAGCCCTGACAGACGGAACACTGAAGCTTTCTTT
many	NA	TRBV12-5	TRBJ1-1	13	CASGLRSGAEAFF	TGTGCTAGTGGTTTGAGGTCTGGGGCTGAAGCTTTCTTT
few	TRBD2	TRBV18	TRBJ2-7	14	CASSPQRESYEQYF	TGTGCCAGCTCACCCCAGCGGGAGTCGTACGAGCAGTACTTC
NA	NA	TRBV10-3	TRBJ2-5	15	CAISPFGTKQETQYF	TGTGCCATCAGTCCCTTCGGGACAAAACAAGAGACCCAGTACTTC
many	TRBD2	TRBV6-2/TRBV6-3	TRBJ2-7	15	CASTPGLAGGYEQYF	TGTGCCAGCACTCCGGGACTAGCGGGAGGTTACGAGCAGTACTTC
NA	TRBD1	TRBV15	TRBJ2-2	14	CATIPDRGTGELFF	TGTGCCACCATCCCGGACAGGGGCACCGGGGAGCTGTTTTTT
many	NA	TRBV5-5	TRBJ2-2	14	CASSRQRNTGELFF	TGTGCCAGCAGCCGACAGCGGAACACCGGGGAGCTGTTTTTT
NA	TRBD1	TRBV10-2	TRBJ1-1	13	CASSVTGGDEAFF	TGCGCCAGCAGTGTGACAGGGGGGGACGAAGCTTTCTTT
NA	NA	TRBV30	TRBJ2-3	13	CAWEGGATDTQYF	TGTGCCTGGGAAGGGGGGGCAACGGATACGCAGTATTTT
many	NA	TRBV11-2	TRBJ2-5	13	CASSLVDEETQYF	TGTGCCAGCAGCTTAGTGGATGAGGAGACCCAGTACTTC
NA	NA	TRBV11-2	TRBJ2-7	11	CASSPLQEQYF	TGTGCCAGCAGCCCTCTCCAGGAGCAGTACTTC
NA	TRBD2	TRBV20-1	TRBJ2-1	13	CSAIRTSENEQFF	TGCAGTGCTATAAGGACTAGCGAGAATGAGCAGTTCTTC
NA	NA	TRBV20-1	TRBJ2-7	16	CSAQLPPVSLDYEQYF	TGCAGTGCCCAGCTCCCCCCGGTCTCTTTAGACTACGAGCAGTACTTC
few	NA	TRBV20-1	TRBJ1-6	14	CSARLRDPNSPLHF	TGCAGTGCTAGACTGAGGGATCCCAATTCACCCCTCCACTTT
NA	NA	TRBV11-2	TRBJ1-4	16	CASSPTTGGVSEKLFF	TGTGCCAGCAGCCCCACTACGGGGGGGGTGAGCGAAAAACTGTTTTTT
NA	NA	TRBV7-3	TRBJ1-1	16	CASSLLWASADTEAFF	TGTGCCAGCAGCTTACTCTGGGCCAGTGCGGACACTGAAGCTTTCTTT
NA	TRBD2	TRBV29-1	TRBJ2-3	16	CSVDETSGFSTDTQYF	TGCAGCGTTGATGAGACTAGCGGGTTTAGCACAGATACGCAGTATTTT
NA	NA	TRBV13	TRBJ1-2	15	CASSLWTVPNYGYTF	TGTGCCAGCAGCCTGTGGACAGTACCAAACTATGGCTACACCTTC
many	TRBD1	TRBV28	TRBJ1-5	17	CASRITGGGFGNQPQHF	TGTGCCAGCAGGATCACAGGGGGCGGCTTTGGCAATCAGCCCCAGCATTTT
many	TRBD1	TRBV6-1	TRBJ1-1	13	CASSLIQGAQAFF	TGTGCCAGCAGTTTAATACAGGGGGCGCAAGCTTTCTTT
many	NA	TRBV11-3	TRBJ2-1	15	CASSFTGIPSNEQFF	TGTGCCAGCAGCTTTACCGGGATACCATCGAATGAGCAGTTCTTC
many	TRBD1	TRBV9	TRBJ1-4	15	CASSSWTGANEKLFF	TGTGCCAGCAGCTCGTGGACAGGGGCTAATGAAAAACTGTTTTTT
NA	TRBD2	TRBV16	TRBJ2-7	14	CATSGAGSRHEQYF	TGCGCTACTAGCGGAGCCGGTAGTCGGCACGAGCAGTACTTC
NA	NA	TRBV20-1	TRBJ2-1	15	CSADDQGGMGNEQFF	TGCAGTGCTGATGATCAGGGGGGCATGGGGAATGAGCAGTTCTTC
few	NA	TRBV29-1	TRBJ2-5	12	CSSNRDTETQYF	TGCAGCTCGAATAGGGATACGGAGACCCAGTACTTC
many	NA	TRBV11-1	TRBJ2-7	14	CASSQKGYSYEQYF	TGTGCCAGCAGCCAAAAGGGATACTCCTACGAGCAGTACTTC
NA	NA	TRBV24-1	TRBJ2-6	15	CATSDLTAGANVLTF	TGTGCCACCAGTGATTTAACAGCTGGGGCCAACGTCCTGACTTTC
NA	TRBD2	TRBV20-1	TRBJ2-7	14	CSAARTGGTYEQYF	TGCAGTGCTGCCCGGACGGGAGGAACCTACGAGCAGTACTTC